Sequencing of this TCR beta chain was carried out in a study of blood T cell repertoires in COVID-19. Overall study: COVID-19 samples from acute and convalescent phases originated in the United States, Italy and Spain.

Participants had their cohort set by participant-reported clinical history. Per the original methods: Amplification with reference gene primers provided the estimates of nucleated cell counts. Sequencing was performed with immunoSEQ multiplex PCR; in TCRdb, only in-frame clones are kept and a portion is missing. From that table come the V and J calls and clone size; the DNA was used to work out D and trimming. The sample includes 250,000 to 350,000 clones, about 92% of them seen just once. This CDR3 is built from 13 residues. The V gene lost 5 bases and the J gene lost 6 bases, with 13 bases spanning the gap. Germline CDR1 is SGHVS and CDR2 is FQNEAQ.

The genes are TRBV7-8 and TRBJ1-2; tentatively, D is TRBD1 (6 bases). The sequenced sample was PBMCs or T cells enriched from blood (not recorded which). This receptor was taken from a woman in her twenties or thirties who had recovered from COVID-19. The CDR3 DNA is TGTGCCAGCAGCCGGTACAGGGATGATGGCTACACCTTC. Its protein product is CASSRYRDDGYTF.